This is a list of T cell receptor beta chains from one sample in a study of blood T cell repertoires in COVID-19. Produced via immunoSEQ multiplex PCR; TCRdb's table is partial and in-frame only. The table records fewer than 150,000 clones, roughly 85% of them present only once. Material for sequencing was peripheral blood. These receptor sequences come from a human donor in a cohort sampled during active COVID-19. The CDR3 runs from the conserved cysteine through the conserved F or W. D genes are given only for firm matches. Only part of the rows carry a size: once, few, many, or a class if the clone is expanded.

abundance: .; d_gene: .; j_gene: TRBJ2-3; v_gene: TRBV6-1; CDR3nt: TGTGCCAGCAGTGAAAGAACACACCCGAGCACAGATACGCAGTATTTT; CDR3aa: CASSERTHPSTDTQYF
abundance: .; d_gene: TRBD1; j_gene: TRBJ1-3; v_gene: TRBV19; CDR3nt: TGTGCCGGACAGGGGGCTGGAAACACCATATATTTT; CDR3aa: CAGQGAGNTIYF
abundance: many; d_gene: .; j_gene: TRBJ1-4; v_gene: TRBV6-5; CDR3nt: TGTGCCAGCAGTTACGGGGCCTCAAATGAAAAACTGTTTTTT; CDR3aa: CASSYGASNEKLFF
abundance: .; d_gene: .; j_gene: TRBJ2-3; v_gene: TRBV19; CDR3nt: TGTGCCAGTAGTAAGGGACACCGCACAGATACGCAGTATTTT; CDR3aa: CASSKGHRTDTQYF
abundance: .; d_gene: TRBD1; j_gene: TRBJ1-4; v_gene: TRBV19; CDR3nt: TGTGCCAGTAAAGTACCGGGACAGGGGTTCAAAAAACTGTTTTTT; CDR3aa: CASKVPGQGFKKLFF
abundance: .; d_gene: .; j_gene: TRBJ1-5; v_gene: TRBV12-5; CDR3nt: TGTGCTAGTGGTTTGGTACTAGGGGCGGGGAATCAGCCCCAGCATTTT; CDR3aa: CASGLVLGAGNQPQHF
abundance: .; d_gene: TRBD1; j_gene: TRBJ1-2; v_gene: TRBV5-6; CDR3nt: TGTGCCAGCAGCCCTAGGACAGGAACCCCTGGTGGCTACACCTTC; CDR3aa: CASSPRTGTPGGYTF
abundance: few; d_gene: .; j_gene: TRBJ2-7; v_gene: TRBV19; CDR3nt: TGTGCCAGTAGAAGACGAACAGGGCGCTCGGACGAGCAGTACTTC; CDR3aa: CASRRRTGRSDEQYF
abundance: once; d_gene: TRBD1; j_gene: TRBJ2-5; v_gene: TRBV6-5; CDR3nt: TGTGCCAGCAGTTGGGACAGGGGGCGCGGAAAGACCCAGTACTTC; CDR3aa: CASSWDRGRGKTQYF
abundance: .; d_gene: .; j_gene: TRBJ2-2; v_gene: TRBV21-1; CDR3nt: TGTGCCAGCAGCAAAGTTCCCCTCAACACCGGGGAGCTGTTTTTT; CDR3aa: CASSKVPLNTGELFF
abundance: .; d_gene: .; j_gene: TRBJ2-7; v_gene: TRBV10-3; CDR3nt: TGTGCCATCAGTGCGGGGATTAACTACGAGCAGTACTTC; CDR3aa: CAISAGINYEQYF
abundance: .; d_gene: TRBD1; j_gene: TRBJ1-1; v_gene: TRBV19; CDR3nt: TGTGCCAGTACCCGGGACAGGGGTTTGAACACTGAAGCTTTCTTT; CDR3aa: CASTRDRGLNTEAFF
abundance: once; d_gene: .; j_gene: TRBJ1-6; v_gene: TRBV6-6; CDR3nt: TGTGCCAGCAGTGGACAGCGTTCCAATTCACCCCTCCACTTT; CDR3aa: CASSGQRSNSPLHF
abundance: once; d_gene: TRBD1; j_gene: TRBJ1-1; v_gene: TRBV6-6; CDR3nt: TGTGCCAGCAGGACCGGGGACAGGGCTGAAGCTTTCTTT; CDR3aa: CASRTGDRAEAFF
abundance: once; d_gene: TRBD1; j_gene: TRBJ1-1; v_gene: TRBV5-4; CDR3nt: TGTGCCAGCAGCGGTGGGACAGGGCTATTGGAAGCTTTCTTT; CDR3aa: CASSGGTGLLEAFF
abundance: few; d_gene: TRBD1; j_gene: TRBJ2-5; v_gene: TRBV7-3; CDR3nt: TGTGCCAGCAGCCTAGGGGGCTCTTTGGAGACCCAGTACTTC; CDR3aa: CASSLGGSLETQYF
abundance: .; d_gene: TRBD2; j_gene: TRBJ2-4; v_gene: TRBV6-2/TRBV6-3; CDR3nt: TGTGCCAGCAGTTCCCGGGGGGTCAAAAACATTCAGTACTTC; CDR3aa: CASSSRGVKNIQYF
abundance: .; d_gene: .; j_gene: TRBJ1-4; v_gene: TRBV7-8; CDR3nt: TGTGCCAGCAGCTCAAAAAGACAGCTTGCAACTAATGAAAAACTGTTTTTT; CDR3aa: CASSSKRQLATNEKLFF
abundance: .; d_gene: .; j_gene: TRBJ2-1; v_gene: TRBV19; CDR3nt: TGTGCCAGTAGTTCCCGACTGTTCAATGAGCAGTTCTTC; CDR3aa: CASSSRLFNEQFF
abundance: .; d_gene: .; j_gene: TRBJ1-2; v_gene: TRBV7-3; CDR3nt: TGTGCCAGCAGCCCATCTAGACAGGCCTATGGCTACACCTTC; CDR3aa: CASSPSRQAYGYTF